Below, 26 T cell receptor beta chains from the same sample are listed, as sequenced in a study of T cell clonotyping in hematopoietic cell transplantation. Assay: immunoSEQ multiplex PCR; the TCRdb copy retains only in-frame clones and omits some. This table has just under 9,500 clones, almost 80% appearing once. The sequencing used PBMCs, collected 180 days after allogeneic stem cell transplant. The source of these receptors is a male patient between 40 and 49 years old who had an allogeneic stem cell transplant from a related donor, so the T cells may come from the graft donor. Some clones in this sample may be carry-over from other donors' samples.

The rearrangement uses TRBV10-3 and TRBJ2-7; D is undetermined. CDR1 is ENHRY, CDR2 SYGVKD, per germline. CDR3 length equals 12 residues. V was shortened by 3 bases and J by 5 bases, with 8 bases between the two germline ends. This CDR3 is CAISDRPNEQYF. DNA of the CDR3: TGTGCCATCAGTGATAGACCCAACGAGCAGTACTTC.

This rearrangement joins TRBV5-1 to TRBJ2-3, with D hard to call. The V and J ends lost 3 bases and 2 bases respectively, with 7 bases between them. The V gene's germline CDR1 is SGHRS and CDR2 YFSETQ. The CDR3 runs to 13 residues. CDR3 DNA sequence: TGCGCCAGCAGCTCCCTCCCCACAGATACGCAGTATTTT. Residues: CASSSLPTDTQYF.

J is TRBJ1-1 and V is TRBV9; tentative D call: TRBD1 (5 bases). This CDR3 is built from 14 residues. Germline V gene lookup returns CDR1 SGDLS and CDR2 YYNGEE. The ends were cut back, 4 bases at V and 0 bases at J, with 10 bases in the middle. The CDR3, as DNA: TGTGCCAGCAGCCCGGACATAATGAACACTGAAGCTTTCTTT. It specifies CASSPDIMNTEAFF.

The DNA for the CDR3 is TGCGCCAGCAGCCAAGGAGGCCGGATCGCAACCGGGGAGCTGTTTTTT. This encodes CASSQGGRIATGELFF. This rearrangement joins TRBV4-1 to TRBJ2-2; no clear D. The CDR3 is 16 residues long. V dropped 1 base and J dropped 5 bases, with 14 bases sitting between them. Per germline, CDR1 MGHRA and CDR2 YSYEKL.

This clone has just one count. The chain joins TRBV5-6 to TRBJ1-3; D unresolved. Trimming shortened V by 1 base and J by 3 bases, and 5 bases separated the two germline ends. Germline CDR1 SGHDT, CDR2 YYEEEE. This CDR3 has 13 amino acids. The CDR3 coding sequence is TGTGCCAGCAGCTTGTGGGATGGAAACACCATATATTTT. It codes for CASSLWDGNTIYF.

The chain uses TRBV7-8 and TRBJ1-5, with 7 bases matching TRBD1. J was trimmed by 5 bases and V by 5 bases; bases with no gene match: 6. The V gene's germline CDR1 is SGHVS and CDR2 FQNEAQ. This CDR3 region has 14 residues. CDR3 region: CASSADRAHQPQHF. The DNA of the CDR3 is TGTGCCAGCAGCGCAGACAGGGCTCATCAGCCCCAGCATTTT.

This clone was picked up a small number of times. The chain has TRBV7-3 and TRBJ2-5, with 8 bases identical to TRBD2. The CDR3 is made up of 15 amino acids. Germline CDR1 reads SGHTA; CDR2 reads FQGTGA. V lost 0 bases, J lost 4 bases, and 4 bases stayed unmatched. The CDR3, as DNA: TGTGCCAGCAGCTTAACGGGACTAGGTGGAGAGACCCAGTACTTC. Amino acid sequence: CASSLTGLGGETQYF.

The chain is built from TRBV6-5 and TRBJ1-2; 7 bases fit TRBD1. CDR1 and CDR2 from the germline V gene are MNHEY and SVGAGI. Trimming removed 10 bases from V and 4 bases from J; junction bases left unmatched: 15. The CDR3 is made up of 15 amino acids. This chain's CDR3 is CATKTGPNRGYGYTF. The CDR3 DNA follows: TGTGCCACAAAGACCGGCCCAAACAGGGGCTATGGCTACACCTTC.

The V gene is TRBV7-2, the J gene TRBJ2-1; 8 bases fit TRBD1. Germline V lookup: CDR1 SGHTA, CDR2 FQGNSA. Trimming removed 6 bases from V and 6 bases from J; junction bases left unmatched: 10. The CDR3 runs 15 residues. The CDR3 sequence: CASRLGRTGLNEQFF. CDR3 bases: TGTGCCAGCAGGCTTGGAAGGACAGGGCTCAATGAGCAGTTCTTC.

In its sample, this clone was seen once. The CDR3 sequence is CASSPTTGIPSSYNEQFF. The CDR3 DNA is TGTGCCAGCTCACCAACCACGGGTATTCCGAGCTCCTACAATGAGCAGTTCTTC. The V call is TRBV18, the J call TRBJ2-1; D not resolved. Trimming stripped 2 bases from V and 0 bases from J, with 17 bases between. Germline loops: CDR1 KGHSH, CDR2 LQKENI. The CDR3 is 18 amino acids. Drawing the rest from reference TRBV18 and TRBJ2-1, the complete variable domain is NAGVMQNPRHLVRRRGQEARLRCSPMKGHSHVYWYRQLPEEGLKFMVYLQKENIIDESGMPKERFSAEFPKEGPSILRIQQVVRGDSAAYFCASSPTTGIPSSYNEQFFGPGTRLTVL.

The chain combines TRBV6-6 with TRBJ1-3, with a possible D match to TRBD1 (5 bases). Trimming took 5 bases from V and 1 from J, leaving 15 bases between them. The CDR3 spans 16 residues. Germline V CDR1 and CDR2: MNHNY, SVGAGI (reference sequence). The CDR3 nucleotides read TGTGCCAGCAGTCTCCGGGACGGCTTGTCTGGAAACACCATATATTTT. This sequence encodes CASSLRDGLSGNTIYF.

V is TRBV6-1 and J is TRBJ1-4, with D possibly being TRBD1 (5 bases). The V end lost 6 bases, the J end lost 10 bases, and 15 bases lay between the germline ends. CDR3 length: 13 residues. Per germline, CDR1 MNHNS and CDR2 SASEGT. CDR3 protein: CASRGGSSGKLFF. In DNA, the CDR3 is TGTGCCAGCAGGGGGGGGAGTTCCGGAAAACTGTTTTTT.

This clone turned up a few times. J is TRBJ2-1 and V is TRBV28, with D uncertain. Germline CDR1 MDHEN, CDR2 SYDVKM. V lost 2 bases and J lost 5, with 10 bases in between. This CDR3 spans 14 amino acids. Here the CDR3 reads CASSLGFANNEQFF. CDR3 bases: TGTGCCAGCAGTTTAGGGTTCGCCAACAATGAGCAGTTCTTC.

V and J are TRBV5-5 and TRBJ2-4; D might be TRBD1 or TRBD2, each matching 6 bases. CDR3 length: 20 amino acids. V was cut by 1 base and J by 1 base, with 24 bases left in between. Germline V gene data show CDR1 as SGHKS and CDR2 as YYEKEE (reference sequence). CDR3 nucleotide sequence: TGTGCCAGCAGCTTGTCCGGAACCTCGTTAACAGGGAGGGCCAAAAACATTCAGTACTTC. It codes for CASSLSGTSLTGRAKNIQYF.

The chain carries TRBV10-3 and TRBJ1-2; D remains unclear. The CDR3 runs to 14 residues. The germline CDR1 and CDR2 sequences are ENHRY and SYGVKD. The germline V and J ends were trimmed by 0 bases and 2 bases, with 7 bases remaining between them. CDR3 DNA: TGTGCCATCAGTGAGTCCGGGGTCAACTATGGCTACACCTTC. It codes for CAISESGVNYGYTF.

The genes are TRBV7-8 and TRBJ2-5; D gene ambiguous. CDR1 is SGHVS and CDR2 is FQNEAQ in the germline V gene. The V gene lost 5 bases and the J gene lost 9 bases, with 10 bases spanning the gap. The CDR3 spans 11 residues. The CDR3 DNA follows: TGTGCCAGCAGCCCCCACGAGTCCCAGTACTTC. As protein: CASSPHESQYF. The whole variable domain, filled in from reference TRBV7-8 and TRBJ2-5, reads GAGVSQSPRYKVAKRGQDVALRCDPISGHVSLFWYQQALGQGPEFLTYFQNEAQLDKSGLPSDRFFAERPEGSVSTLKIQRTQQEDSAVYLCASSPHESQYFGPGTRLLVL.

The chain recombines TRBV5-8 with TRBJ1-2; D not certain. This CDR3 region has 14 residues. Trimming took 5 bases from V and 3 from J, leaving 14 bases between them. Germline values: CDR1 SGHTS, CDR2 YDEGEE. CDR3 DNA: TGTGCCAGCAGGCCCCGATTCCACCACTATGGCTACACCTTC. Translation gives CASRPRFHHYGYTF.

CDR3 DNA sequence: TGTGCCAGCAGTTACTCGGGCAGGGGAATCAGCTCTGGGGCCAACGTCCTGACTTTC. As protein: CASSYSGRGISSGANVLTF. The chain joins TRBV6-7 to TRBJ2-6; perhaps TRBD1 as D (6 bases). TRBV6-7 is placed among ORFs of uncertain function. The CDR3 is made up of 19 amino acids. Trimming shortened V by 0 bases and J by 0 bases, and 15 bases separated the two germline ends.

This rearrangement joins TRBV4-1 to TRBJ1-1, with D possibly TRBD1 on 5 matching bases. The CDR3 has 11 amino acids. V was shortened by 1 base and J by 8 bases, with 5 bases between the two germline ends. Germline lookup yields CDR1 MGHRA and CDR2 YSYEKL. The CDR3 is CASSQGQEAFF. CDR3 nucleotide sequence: TGCGCCAGCAGCCAAGGACAGGAAGCTTTCTTT.

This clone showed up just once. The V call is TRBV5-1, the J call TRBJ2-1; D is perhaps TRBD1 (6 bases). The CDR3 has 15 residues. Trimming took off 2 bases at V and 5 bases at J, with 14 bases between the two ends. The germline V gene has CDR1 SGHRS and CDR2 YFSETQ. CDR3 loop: CASSLTDRHNNEQFF. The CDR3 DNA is TGCGCCAGCAGCTTAACGGACAGACACAACAATGAGCAGTTCTTC.

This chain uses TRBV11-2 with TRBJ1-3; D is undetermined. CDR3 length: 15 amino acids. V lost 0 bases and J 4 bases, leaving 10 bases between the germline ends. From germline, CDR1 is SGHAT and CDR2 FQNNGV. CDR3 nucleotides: TGTGCCAGCAGCTTAGAACGGGTTTCAGGAAACACCATATATTTT. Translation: CASSLERVSGNTIYF.

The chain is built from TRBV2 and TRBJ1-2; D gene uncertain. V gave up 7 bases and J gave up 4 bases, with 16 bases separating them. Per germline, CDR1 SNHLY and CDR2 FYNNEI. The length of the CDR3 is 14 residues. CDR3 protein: CASTMNLITYGYTF. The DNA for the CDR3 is TGTGCCAGCACTATGAACTTAATCACCTATGGCTACACCTTC.

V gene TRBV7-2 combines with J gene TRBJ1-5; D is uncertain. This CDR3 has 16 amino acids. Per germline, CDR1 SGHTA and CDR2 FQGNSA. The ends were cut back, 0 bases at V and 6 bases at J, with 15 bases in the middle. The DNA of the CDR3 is TGTGCCAGCAGCTTAGCGGGAGCCCAGCTTCGTCAGCCCCAGCATTTT. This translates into CASSLAGAQLRQPQHF.

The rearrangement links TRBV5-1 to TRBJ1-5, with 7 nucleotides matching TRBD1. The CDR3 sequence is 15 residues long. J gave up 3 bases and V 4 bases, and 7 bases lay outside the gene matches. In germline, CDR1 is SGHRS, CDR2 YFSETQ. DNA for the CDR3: TGCGCCAGCAGCCCAGAGACAGGGCACAATCAGCCCCAGCATTTT. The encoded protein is CASSPETGHNQPQHF.

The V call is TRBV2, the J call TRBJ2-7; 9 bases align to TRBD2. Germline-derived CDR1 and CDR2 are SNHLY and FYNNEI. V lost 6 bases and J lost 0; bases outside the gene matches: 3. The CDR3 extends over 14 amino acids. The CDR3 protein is CASSLAGRSYEQYF. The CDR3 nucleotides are TGTGCCAGCAGCCTAGCGGGACGCTCCTACGAGCAGTACTTC.

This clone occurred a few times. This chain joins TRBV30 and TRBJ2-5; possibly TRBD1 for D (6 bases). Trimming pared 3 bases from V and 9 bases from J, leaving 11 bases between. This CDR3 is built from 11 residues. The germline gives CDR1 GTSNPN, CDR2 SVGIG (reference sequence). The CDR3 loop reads CAWRYRDAQYF. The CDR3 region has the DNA TGTGCCTGGAGGTACAGGGATGCCCAGTACTTC. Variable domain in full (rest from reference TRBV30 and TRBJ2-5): SQTIHQWPATLVQPVGSPLSLECTVEGTSNPNLYWYRQAAGRGLQLLFYSVGIGQISSEVPQNLSASRPQDRQFILSSKKLLLSDSGFYLCAWRYRDAQYFGPGTRLLVL.